What follows is one T cell receptor (beta chain) and its context. Reverse transcription used about 0.45 to 1 ug RNA and random hexamers. Amplification of TCR beta CDR3 used immunoSEQ multiplex PCR across 54 Vbeta and 13 Jbeta. TCRdb re-called the immunoSEQ multiplex PCR reads with MiXCR, one entry per CDR3 protein. The sample shows approximately 200,000 distinct CDR3 sequences, approximately 95% of them seen only once. In the multiple sclerosis control group, patients were treatment-naive and had stable or active relapsing-remitting disease. Both CD4+ and CD8+ T cells were negatively isolated, and TEMRA cells underwent FACS enrichment. CDR3 length equals 14 residues. Germline V gives CDR1 SGDLS, CDR2 YYNGEE. V lost 3 bases and J 6 bases, leaving 15 bases between the germline ends. The data stem from a study of CD8 T cells in Susac syndrome.

The receptor's source is a human donor with multiple sclerosis. Input material: CD4+ T cells from PBMCs. J is TRBJ1-2 and V is TRBV9; possible D gene TRBD1, 5 bases. The DNA for the CDR3 is TGTGCCAGCAGCGGAAGGGACCCCGGGGATGGCTACACCTTC. Its protein product is CASSGRDPGDGYTF.